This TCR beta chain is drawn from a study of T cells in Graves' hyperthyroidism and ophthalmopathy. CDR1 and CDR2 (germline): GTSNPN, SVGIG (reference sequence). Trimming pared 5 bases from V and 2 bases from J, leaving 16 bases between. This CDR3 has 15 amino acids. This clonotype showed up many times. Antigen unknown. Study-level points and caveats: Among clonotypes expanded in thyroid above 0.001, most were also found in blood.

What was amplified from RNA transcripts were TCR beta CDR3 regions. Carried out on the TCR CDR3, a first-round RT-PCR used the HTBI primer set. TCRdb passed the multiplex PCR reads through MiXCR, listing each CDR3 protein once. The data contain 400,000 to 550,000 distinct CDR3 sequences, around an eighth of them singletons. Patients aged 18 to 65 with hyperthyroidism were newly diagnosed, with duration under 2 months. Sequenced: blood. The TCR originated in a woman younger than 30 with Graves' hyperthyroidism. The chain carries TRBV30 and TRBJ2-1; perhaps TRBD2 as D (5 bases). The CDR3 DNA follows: TGTGCCTGGGACGAGGAGCCCGGGGCCTACAATGAGCAGTTCTTC. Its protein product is CAWDEEPGAYNEQFF.